This T cell receptor (beta chain) stems from a study of T cell responses to AZD1222 COVID-19 vaccine. V dropped 2 bases and J dropped 2 bases, with 10 bases sitting between them. Germline values: CDR1 SSHAT, CDR2 FNYEAQ (reference sequence). This CDR3 comprises 15 residues. Only in-frame clones appear in the TCRdb table, and some are missing; sequencing was by immunoSEQ multiplex PCR. Among tens of thousands of clones listed, 87% were seen once. The material was peripheral blood, obtained 28 days after the second AZD1222 dose. The chain links TRBV7-7 to TRBJ2-1; TRBD1 might be the D (5 bases). The sequence was collected from an adult who received the AZD1222 COVID-19 vaccine. The CDR3 region has the DNA TGTGCCAGCAGCTTATCCAGGGCTACCTACAATGAGCAGTTCTTC. It translates to CASSLSRATYNEQFF.